This T cell receptor beta chain is from a study of CD8+ T cells in alopecia areata. A word on this clone: Its antigen is as yet unknown.

The CDR3 runs to 15 residues. Germline CDR1 is SGDLS and CDR2 is YYNGEE. J gave up 1 base and V 0 bases, and 0 bases lay outside the gene matches. This sample's treatment: oral pan-JAK inhibitor, 5-10 mg twice daily. Extracted RNA was reverse transcribed into cDNA, the sequencing template. Sequencing was performed with immunoSEQ multiplex PCR; in TCRdb, only in-frame clones are kept and a portion is missing. Of some 240,000 clones listed, more than 45% are singletons. Study-level results: Scalp clonality, together with expanded CD8+ clones among the top 100, fell significantly with tofacitinib.

This TCR came from a human donor with alopecia areata. The sample consisted of CD4+ T cells sorted from blood, taken at week 4, from a patient treated with tofacitinib. V gene TRBV9 combines with J gene TRBJ2-7; 11 positions match TRBD2. CDR3 in amino acids: CASSVGLAGSYEQYF. CDR3 in DNA: TGTGCCAGCAGCGTAGGACTAGCGGGGTCCTACGAGCAGTACTTC. The full variable domain, rest sourced from reference TRBV9 and TRBJ2-7, is DSGVTQTPKHLITATGQRVTLRCSPRSGDLSVYWYQQSLDQGLQFLIQYYNGEERAKGNILERFSAQQFPDLHSELNLSSLELGDSALYFCASSVGLAGSYEQYFGPGTRLTVT.